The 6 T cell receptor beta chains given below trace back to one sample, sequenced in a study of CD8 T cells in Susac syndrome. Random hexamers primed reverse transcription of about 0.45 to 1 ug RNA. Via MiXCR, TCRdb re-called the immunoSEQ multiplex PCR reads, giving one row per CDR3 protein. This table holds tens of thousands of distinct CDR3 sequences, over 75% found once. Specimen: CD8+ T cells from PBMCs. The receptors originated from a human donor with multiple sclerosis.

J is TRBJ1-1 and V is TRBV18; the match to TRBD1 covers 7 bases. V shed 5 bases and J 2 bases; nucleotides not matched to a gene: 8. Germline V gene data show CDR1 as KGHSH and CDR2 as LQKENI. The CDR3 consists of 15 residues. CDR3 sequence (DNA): TGTGCCAGCTCAATTCCGGGACAGATAAACACTGAAGCTTTCTTT. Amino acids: CASSIPGQINTEAFF.

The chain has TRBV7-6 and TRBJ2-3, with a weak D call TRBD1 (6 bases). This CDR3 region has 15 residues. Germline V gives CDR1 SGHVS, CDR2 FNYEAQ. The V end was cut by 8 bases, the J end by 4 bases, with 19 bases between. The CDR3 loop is CASSPVGSGADTQYF. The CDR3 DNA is TGTGCCAGCTCCCCCGTGGGGTCAGGGGCAGATACGCAGTATTTT.

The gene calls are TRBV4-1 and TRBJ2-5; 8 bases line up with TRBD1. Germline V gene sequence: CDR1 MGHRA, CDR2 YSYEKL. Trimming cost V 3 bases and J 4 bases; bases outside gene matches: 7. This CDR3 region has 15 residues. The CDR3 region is CASSQGTGLRETQYF. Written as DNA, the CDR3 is TGCGCCAGCAGCCAGGGGACAGGCCTAAGAGAGACCCAGTACTTC.

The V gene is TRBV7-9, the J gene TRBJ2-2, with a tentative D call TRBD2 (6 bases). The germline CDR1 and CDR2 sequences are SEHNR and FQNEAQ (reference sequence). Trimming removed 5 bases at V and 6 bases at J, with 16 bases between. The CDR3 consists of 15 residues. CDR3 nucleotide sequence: TGTGCCAGCAGCATATACCGGGACTTCCCCGGGGAGCTGTTTTTT. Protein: CASSIYRDFPGELFF.

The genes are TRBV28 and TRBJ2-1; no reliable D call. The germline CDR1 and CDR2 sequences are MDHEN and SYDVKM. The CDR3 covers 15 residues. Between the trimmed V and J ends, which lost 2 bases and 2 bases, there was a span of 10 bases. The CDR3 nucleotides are TGTGCCAGCAGTTTACCGCTGCCTGCCTACAATGAGCAGTTCTTC. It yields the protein CASSLPLPAYNEQFF.

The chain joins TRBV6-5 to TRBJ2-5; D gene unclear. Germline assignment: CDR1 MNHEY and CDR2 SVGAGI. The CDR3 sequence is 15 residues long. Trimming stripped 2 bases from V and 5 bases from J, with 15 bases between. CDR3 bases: TGTGCCAGCAGTTACACCCCTTACACCCGGGAGACCCAGTACTTC. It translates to CASSYTPYTRETQYF.